This TCR beta chain was identified during a study of blood T cell repertoires in COVID-19. Germline trimming cut 0 bases from V and 6 bases from J; bases unmatched to any gene: 5. The CDR3 loop spans 16 amino acids. The V gene's germline CDR1 is SGHRS and CDR2 YFSETQ. Only in-frame clones appear in the TCRdb table, and some are missing; sequencing was by immunoSEQ multiplex PCR. The table lists 200,000 to 250,000 clones, 80% to 85% of them singletons. This clone was seen a handful of times. This TCR derives from a woman aged 80 or over with COVID-19, enrolled during active disease. The chain joins TRBV5-1 to TRBJ2-2; 10 nucleotides match TRBD1. The sample was peripheral blood. This CDR3 reads CASSLAGQGRSGELFF. The CDR3 DNA reads TGCGCCAGCAGCTTGGCGGGACAGGGGCGGTCCGGGGAGCTGTTTTTT.